The 3 T cell receptor beta chains reported below all come from one sample, sequenced in a study of blood T cell repertoires in COVID-19. Sequencing used immunoSEQ multiplex PCR; TCRdb keeps in-frame clones, though not all of them. The sample has fewer than 150,000 clones; less than 85% are singletons. The material sequenced was peripheral blood. The receptors here all came from a human donor with acute or convalescent COVID-19. The donor label of this sample is uncertain.

The chain combines TRBV28 with TRBJ2-3; possibly TRBD1 for D (6 bases). V lost 3 bases to trimming and J lost 1 base, with 8 bases between them. CDR1 and CDR2 (germline): MDHEN, SYDVKM. The CDR3 loop spans 14 amino acids. In DNA form, the CDR3 reads TGTGCCAGCAGTTTGTGGACAGGCACAGATACGCAGTATTTT. Its protein product is CASSLWTGTDTQYF. Using reference TRBV28 and TRBJ2-3 for the parts outside the CDR3, the full variable domain is DVKVTQSSRYLVKRTGEKVFLECVQDMDHENMFWYRQDPGLGLRLIYFSYDVKMKEKGDIPEGYSVSREKKERFSLILESASTNQTSMYLCASSLWTGTDTQYFGPGTRLTVL.

The rearrangement uses TRBV27 and TRBJ2-5, with 10 bases that match TRBD2. V lost 4 bases and J lost 2; bases outside the gene matches: 19. The CDR3 extends over 20 amino acids. Germline assignment: CDR1 MNHEY and CDR2 SMNVEV (reference sequence). The CDR3 loop reads CASSSYGLALAGAQQETQYF. In nucleotides, the CDR3 is TGTGCCAGCAGTTCCTACGGACTAGCGCTAGCGGGGGCTCAACAAGAGACCCAGTACTTC.

The chain links TRBV9 to TRBJ2-5, with D maybe TRBD2 (6 bases). V dropped 3 bases and J dropped 1 base, with 22 bases sitting between them. The CDR3 is 18 residues long. Germline CDR1 is SGDLS and CDR2 is YYNGEE. The CDR3 sequence: CASSEPTLLAGPQETQYF. The CDR3, as DNA: TGTGCCAGCAGCGAGCCCACCCTTTTGGCGGGGCCCCAAGAGACCCAGTACTTC.